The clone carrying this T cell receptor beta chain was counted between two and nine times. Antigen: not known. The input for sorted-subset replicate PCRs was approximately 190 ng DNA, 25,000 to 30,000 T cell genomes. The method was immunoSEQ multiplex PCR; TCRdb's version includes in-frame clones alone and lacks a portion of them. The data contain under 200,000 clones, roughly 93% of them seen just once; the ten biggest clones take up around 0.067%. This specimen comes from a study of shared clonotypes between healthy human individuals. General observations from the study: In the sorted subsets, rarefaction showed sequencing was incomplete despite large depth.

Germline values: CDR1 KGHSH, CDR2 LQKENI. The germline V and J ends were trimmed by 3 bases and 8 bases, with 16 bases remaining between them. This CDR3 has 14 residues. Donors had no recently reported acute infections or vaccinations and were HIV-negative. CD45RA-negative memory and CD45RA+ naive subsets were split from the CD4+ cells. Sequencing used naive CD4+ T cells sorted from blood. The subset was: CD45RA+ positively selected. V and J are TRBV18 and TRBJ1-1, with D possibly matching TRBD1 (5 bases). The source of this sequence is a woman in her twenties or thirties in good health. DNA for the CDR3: TGTGCCAGCTCACCGCCTGGGACCCTGCTGGAAGCTTTCTTT. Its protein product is CASSPPGTLLEAFF.